A single sample is the source of the 15 T cell receptor beta chains below, sequenced in a study of T cell repertoires in cytomegalovirus infection (dated by TCRdb to between 2019 and 2020). The treatment or condition label, as the study defines it: in vitro stimulation with specific CMV peptide epitopes to enrich CMV-specific T cells. The sample was run on an Illumina HiSeq 1500. TCRdb redid the processing of the public reads, applying fastp at Q25 and MiXCR, and retained in-frame beta chains. Rows merge per CDR3 protein into single entries with the most common DNA and genes. Present in this sample are roughly 500,000 distinct CDR3 sequences, roughly 43% of which were seen just once. Of the sample, around two fifths falls within the top ten clones. No antigens are known for them. The specimen was cultured PBMCs, collected from culture after CMV antigen stimulation. The receptors shown here come from a human donor in good health (CMV status not recorded). Some clones in this sample may be carry-over from other donors' samples.

This clonotype has more than one count but fewer than ten. The chain employs TRBV4-1 and TRBJ2-1, with D perhaps matching TRBD1 (6 bases). CDR1 is MGHRA and CDR2 is YSYEKL in the germline V gene. V was pared by 0 bases and J by 5 bases, with 14 bases between. This CDR3 contains 16 residues. The DNA of the CDR3 is TGCGCCAGCAGCCAAGATCTCCGACAGGACAACAATGAGCAGTTCTTC. This gives the protein CASSQDLRQDNNEQFF.

This clonotype appeared a few times. This rearrangement joins TRBV20-1 to TRBJ2-5, with TRBD1 matching over 8 bases. CDR3 length: 16 residues. Germline CDR1 is DFQATT and CDR2 is SNEGSKA (reference sequence). Trimming cost V 0 bases and J 4 bases; bases outside gene matches: 10. This chain's CDR3 is CSARDPSGQASETQYF. The CDR3 DNA reads as TGCAGTGCTAGAGATCCCTCGGGACAGGCCTCAGAGACCCAGTACTTC.

V usage is TRBV7-2 and J usage is TRBJ2-7; the match to TRBD1 covers 9 bases. Germline V gene data show CDR1 as SGHTA and CDR2 as FQGNSA. The CDR3 consists of 15 residues. V was pared by 4 bases and J by 3 bases, with 7 bases of the junction left unmatched. DNA for the CDR3: TGTGCCAGCAGCTACCGGACAGGGGACCTCTACGAGCAGTACTTC. Protein: CASSYRTGDLYEQYF.

This clonotype appeared a few times. This chain links TRBV6-1 with TRBJ1-4; D remains unclear. Trimming pared 1 base from V and 1 base from J, leaving 4 bases between. CDR1 MNHNS and CDR2 SASEGT come from the germline V gene. This CDR3 comprises 14 residues. In DNA form, the CDR3 reads TGTGCCAGCAGTGAAGTACGAACTAATGAAAAACTGTTTTTT. This gives the protein CASSEVRTNEKLFF.

This clonotype was observed a few times. The chain couples TRBV6-6 to TRBJ2-7, with TRBD1 matching over 8 bases. CDR1 and CDR2 from the germline V gene are MNHNY and SVGAGI (reference sequence). This CDR3 region has 15 residues. V lost 2 bases to trimming and J lost 0 bases; unmatched junction nucleotides: 3. CDR3 sequence: CASSYAGQGSYEQYF. DNA of the CDR3: TGTGCCAGCAGTTACGCTGGACAGGGCTCCTACGAGCAGTACTTC.

This clonotype was found a few times. The chain joins TRBV7-8 to TRBJ1-2, with 7 bases that match TRBD1. The CDR3 has 14 amino acids. J was trimmed by 8 bases and V by 0 bases; bases with no gene match: 6. The V gene's germline CDR1 is SGHVS and CDR2 FQNEAQ. The CDR3 coding sequence is TGTGCCAGCAGCTTAGCAGGGGGCCGAGGCGGCTACACCTTC. Translated, it gives CASSLAGGRGGYTF.

V and J are TRBV6-6 and TRBJ1-4, with D unclear. The germline V and J ends were trimmed by 3 bases and 5 bases, with 7 bases remaining between them. The CDR3 length is 13 residues. Germline CDR1 reads MNHNY; CDR2 reads SVGAGI (reference sequence). CDR3 nucleotides: TGTGCCAGCAGTTATTCCGTGAATGAAAAACTGTTTTTT. It yields the protein CASSYSVNEKLFF.

The J gene is TRBJ1-6, the V gene TRBV11-2; tentatively, D is TRBD1 (5 bases). Trimming pared 0 bases from V and 3 bases from J, leaving 9 bases between. CDR1 is SGHAT and CDR2 is FQNNGV in the germline V gene. The CDR3 runs to 16 residues. The CDR3 DNA reads TGTGCCAGCAGCTTAGATCGGGGCAGCTATAATTCACCCCTCCACTTT. It encodes CASSLDRGSYNSPLHF.

This chain uses TRBV10-3 with TRBJ2-3; D is perhaps TRBD1 (7 bases). CDR3 length: 14 amino acids. V lost 6 bases, J lost 1 base, and 11 bases lay in between. Per germline, CDR1 ENHRY and CDR2 SYGVKD. The CDR3 is CAIREGAGTDTQYF. CDR3 bases: TGTGCCATCAGGGAGGGGGCCGGCACAGATACGCAGTATTTT.

This chain joins TRBV2 and TRBJ2-7; D may correspond to TRBD1 or TRBD2 (6 bases each). CDR3 length: 12 residues. The V end was cut by 6 bases, the J end by 9 bases, with 15 bases between. Germline V CDR1 and CDR2: SNHLY, FYNNEI. In DNA form, the CDR3 reads TGTGCCAGCAGAGAGACCGGGGGCCCGCAGTACTTC. Translating it yields CASRETGGPQYF.

This clonotype has ten or more counts. The V gene is TRBV7-2, the J gene TRBJ1-6; D is unresolved. Trimming removed 1 base at V and 7 bases at J, with 8 bases between. Germline CDR1 SGHTA, CDR2 FQGNSA. The CDR3 totals 14 residues. CDR3 in DNA: TGTGCCAGCAGCTTAGGATCCTCAAATTCACCCCTCCACTTT. This translates into CASSLGSSNSPLHF.

This chain connects TRBV11-2 to TRBJ2-1, with 8 bases matching TRBD2. In germline, CDR1 is SGHAT, CDR2 FQNNGV. Losses at the gene ends were 5 bases for V and 4 bases for J; bases not matched to a gene: 4. The CDR3 has 14 residues. The CDR3 nucleotides read TGTGCCAGCAGCATAGCGGGACTTTACAATGAGCAGTTCTTC. It encodes CASSIAGLYNEQFF. The full variable domain, its missing parts supplied by reference TRBV11-2 and TRBJ2-1, is EAGVAQSPRYKIIEKRQSVAFWCNPISGHATLYWYQQILGQGPKLLIQFQNNGVVDDSQLPKDRFSAERLKGVDSTLKIQPAKLEDSAVYLCASSIAGLYNEQFFGPGTRLTVL.

This clonotype was picked up many times. In DNA form, the CDR3 reads TGTGCCAGCAGCCCGAAGAGGGGACTAGCGGGAGAAGGGACCGGGGAGCTGTTTTTT. It yields the protein CASSPKRGLAGEGTGELFF. The chain employs TRBV7-8 and TRBJ2-2; 14 bases align to TRBD2. V was clipped by 5 bases and J by 5 bases; unmatched bases: 13. The CDR3 has 19 amino acids. Germline values: CDR1 SGHVS, CDR2 FQNEAQ. Combining the CDR3 with reference TRBV7-8 and TRBJ2-2 gives the whole variable domain GAGVSQSPRYKVAKRGQDVALRCDPISGHVSLFWYQQALGQGPEFLTYFQNEAQLDKSGLPSDRFFAERPEGSVSTLKIQRTQQEDSAVYLCASSPKRGLAGEGTGELFFGEGSRLTVL.

This rearrangement joins TRBV7-8 to TRBJ2-1; the D gene is possibly TRBD2 (6 bases). CDR3 length equals 15 residues. The germline CDR1 and CDR2 sequences are SGHVS and FQNEAQ. Trimming removed 5 bases at V and 8 bases at J, with 19 bases between. The CDR3 protein is CASSPIIGGFDEQFF. CDR3 coding DNA: TGTGCCAGCAGCCCCATAATCGGAGGGTTCGATGAGCAGTTCTTC. The complete variable domain, with remaining parts taken from reference TRBV7-8 and TRBJ2-1, reads GAGVSQSPRYKVAKRGQDVALRCDPISGHVSLFWYQQALGQGPEFLTYFQNEAQLDKSGLPSDRFFAERPEGSVSTLKIQRTQQEDSAVYLCASSPIIGGFDEQFFGPGTRLTVL.

Many counts were recorded for this clonotype. The chain uses TRBV7-2 and TRBJ2-3; D perhaps matches TRBD1 (5 bases). The CDR3 sequence is 15 residues long. The ends were cut back, 0 bases at V and 0 bases at J, with 7 bases in the middle. Per germline, CDR1 SGHTA and CDR2 FQGNSA. CDR3 sequence (DNA): TGTGCCAGCAGCTTAGCGCCAGGGAGCACAGATACGCAGTATTTT. This codes for CASSLAPGSTDTQYF.